This T cell receptor beta chain was sequenced for a study of shared clonotypes between healthy human individuals (TCRdb year 2020). For context, the study as a whole: A few men and a couple of women, aged 18 to 49 years, made up the cohort. Per donor, three plates each were used for CD4 naive and CD4 memory, two for CD8 naive, and one for CD8 memory. To estimate repertoire size and how much clonotype sharing occurs between individuals, the study deeply sequenced the blood TCR repertoires of several healthy adults. Per donor, leukapheresis produced somewhere between about 0.85 and 8.9 billion PBMCs. Different laboratories and diverse techniques were used to prepare libraries and sequence TCR repertoires, to increase sequencing depth and limit assay-specific biases. The paper as a whole reports these results and caveats: Naive subsets generally had larger estimated clonotype richness than memory subsets. Sampling was limited to blood, and TCR repertoires in tissue likely differ from TCR repertoires in blood. Even with the large sequencing depth, rarefaction of the sorted-subset datasets indicated that sequencing was incomplete. Sharing across several donors was observed for about 5% of naive CD4, under 4% of naive CD8, 2% to 2.5% of memory CD4, and over 0.3% of memory CD8 clonotypes. The small number of donors limited the genetic and exposure-history diversity represented. Higher generation probabilities were observed for clonotypes shared by all four sorted-subset donors than for non-shared clonotypes. Pairwise subsampling led to the expectation that sequencing depth would affect the degree of clonotype sharing among donors.

As regards this clone: Its antigen is still unknown. Base qualities were left out, and no much larger clone turns up one base away.

CDR1 SGHVS and CDR2 FQNEAQ were looked up in the germline V gene. The CDR3 contains 14 residues, cysteine and phenylalanine counted. Solely the CDR3 DNA is kept, with 42 bases framed from the first base. V gives up 0 bases and J gives up 2 bases, and the segment between their germline ends measures 8 bases. Using the deep immunoSEQ assay, TCR CDR3 regions were amplified from genomic DNA by multiplex PCR. Extracted genomic DNA from each cell subset was distributed evenly across all wells of several immunoSEQ 96-well plates, and each plate was treated as a replicate. For sorted subsets, about 0.2 ug genomic DNA, equal to 30,000 or so T cell genomes, was loaded into each replicate PCR. Purified libraries were measured with a Qubit 3.0 fluorometer, size-checked on a Bioanalyzer 2100, and measured again with the KAPA Library Quantification kit. Every immunoSEQ 96-well plate was sequenced on a dedicated single-read 150-cycle Illumina NextSeq 550 flow cell. The original pipeline was this. Because only junctional sequences without quality scores were contained in the immunoSEQ output, filtering matching that applied to full-length reads could not be performed. Sequences were annotated with PyIR, a Python wrapper for IgBLAST v1.9, using IMGT germline references to assign V/J genes and CDR3. Reads were filtered out if the reads had weak V/J assignments (E-value above 1e-6), no CDR3, stop codons, out-of-frame junctions, or ambiguous translated residues. A V3J clonotype was defined by an identical inferred V gene, J gene, and CDR3 amino acid sequence. To compute the percentage overlap between repertoires, the number of shared unique clonotypes was divided by the size of the smaller repertoire. Three approaches were used to assess repertoire richness: RTK rarefaction, the Chao1 estimator, and Recon v2.1 estimates of unobserved clonotypes. OLGA was used to compute generation probabilities for all TCRbeta clonotypes that the gDNA method yielded from four donors. In its TCRdb copy, this immuneACCESS table keeps in-frame sequences only and misses some clones. Where compared with another copy, unresolved V genes explain less than half of these, and the others have no known cause. V and J calls and clone size are given by that table; D and trimming were obtained from the DNA. Counted in this sample were some 980,000 clones; about three quarters of them appeared once. The ten most abundant clones make up around 1.4% of the sample.

Donors were healthy HIV-negative adults with no recently reported acute infections or vaccinations. All donors were Caucasian adults living in Nashville, Tennessee, USA. CD4+ T cells were enriched through magnetic negative selection, after which naive cells were positively selected on CD45RA and the remaining negative fraction served as the memory subset. Blood was obtained by leukapheresis, after which PBMCs were separated by Ficoll-Histopaque density gradient centrifugation and cryopreserved in liquid nitrogen vapor phase. Analytical flow cytometry was used to check the purity and quantity of every magnetically sorted T cell population. Genomic DNA was isolated from every sorted fraction and measured by UV absorbance on a Nanodrop 2000c.

The specimen was memory CD4+ T cells sorted from blood. The sample's cell subset or site label, in plain terms: CD45RA-negative fraction. The TCR originated in a man between 18 and 29 years old in good health. The chain couples TRBV7-8 to TRBJ2-7; no D segment can be confidently identified. The nucleotides are TGTGCCAGCAGCTTAGCTAGAATCCCCTACGAGCAGTACTTC. Translated, it reads CASSLARIPYEQYF.